This T cell receptor beta chain was identified during a study of cytomegalovirus exposure and HLA in healthy donors (dated by TCRdb to the late 2010s). Background for the entire study: An earlier analysis of more than 550 of the donors reported approximately 300 Gb of sequence data and 95 million to 130 million unique TCR beta sequences obtained from about 170 million T cells. Roughly 300 gigabases of sequencing data and 70 million to 100 million unique TCR sequences were included in an early release covering several hundred HLA-typed donors. Of the roughly 390 genotyped donors, about 84% fell in the genetic ancestry cluster associated with self-reported Caucasian donors. The aim of the study was to test whether cataloging public T cell receptors could identify signatures of past pathogen exposure. The T cell repertoires of 700 or so subjects were profiled by immunosequencing and related to cytomegalovirus serostatus. In addition to the first cohort of 666 subjects, a separate validation cohort of about 120 different subjects was used. To predict cytomegalovirus infection status, the study brought together high-throughput TCR immunosequencing, statistical association of individual TCRs with disease status, and machine learning. To study patterns of TCR occurrence, a later analysis re-analyzed previously published TCR beta repertoires from several hundred donors and added high-resolution HLA genotyping. In the later analysis, no new phenotypic data were used to find candidate immune exposures; instead, reliance was placed on TCR beta sequences and their occurrence across donors. In an earlier analysis of 550 to 700 of the donors, high-throughput TCR beta sequencing was used to judge whether each TCR beta V gene segment behaved as functional or pseudogenic. Donor age, sex, ethnicity and CMV serostatus were compiled alongside the repertoire data. In a later genetic analysis, genome-wide SNP genotypes for 398 of the 666 donors were used, and that subset was treated as a discovery cohort. All discovery cohort repertoires had been generated on a single sequencing platform. Both class I and class II loci were covered by HLA typing, at four-digit resolution. Typing coverage differed by locus: A, B, C, DRB1 and DQB1 were typed in roughly 620-630 donors, DQA1 in roughly 510, DPA1 in around 580, and DPB1 in 400 to 490. About five DR-DQ haplotypes were treated as single units for association and clustering because of strong linkage in the cohort. Among 300 to 450 genotyped donors of the cohort, an average of approximately 250,000 unique TCR beta nucleotide sequences were sequenced per donor, 15% to 20% of them non-productive. The research as a whole found: Immune exposure information for the cohort was limited to CMV serostatus. A further reported finding was that TCR beta sequences accurately predicted the HLA-A and HLA-B alleles for most subjects in the first cohort. According to a later analysis, most CMV-associated TCR beta chains appeared to be HLA-restricted, and the HLA associations seemed to be driven largely by CMV exposure. A later analysis reported that several top co-occurrence clusters appeared linked to parvovirus B19, influenza, CMV and Epstein-Barr virus. According to the authors, the approach could potentially be generalized to other disease states and immunological phenotypes. Because some donors lacked HLA typing at each locus, the association tests relied only on the typed subset. In an earlier analysis of over 550 of the donors, most TCR beta V segments were observed in productive rearrangements about 90% or about 30% of the time, broadly matching IMGT annotations. A later analysis associated 16,951 TCR beta sequences with specific HLA alleles at a false discovery rate of 0.05. Over 15 rarely observed V segments, including chromosome 9 orphons, were excluded from the earlier analysis of just under 600 of the donors because counts were too low. A later analysis found that HLA-associated TCR beta chains were more clonally expanded and had lower generation probabilities than equally common non-associated chains. V-gene and J-gene trimming of TCR beta chains was associated with a missense DCLRE1C variant in a later genetic analysis, and the association was replicated in an independent cohort. A group of highly shared sequence variants was considered likely to be a technical artifact of the sequencing pipeline. The 87-base-pair reads could not distinguish some IMGT-functional V segments, including TRBV6-2 and TRBV6-3, so those segments were excluded. In a later analysis, TCR association rates were found to vary across HLA loci, with the most associated TCRs seen for DRB1 alleles and the fewest for HLA-C alleles. The study listed 150 to 200 TCR beta chains as associated with cytomegalovirus. Three of the identified cytomegalovirus-associated TCR beta chains were confirmed in vitro to be specific for cytomegalovirus antigens. In both the original and validation cohorts, the classifier was reported to diagnose cytomegalovirus status with high specificity and sensitivity. When HLA alleles, especially DR and DQ, strongly co-occurred, TCR associations were difficult to assign to individual alleles. This cohort had only TCR beta chains sequenced, and the lack of alpha or paired-chain data limited which features could be detected. A later genetic analysis reported fewer N-insertions in productive TCRs among donors in an Asian-associated ancestry cluster than the approximately 670-donor mean. Across donors, most TCR sequences were observed very rarely, whereas some public TCRs were present in many individuals. Correlated functional status among segregating V segments might reflect linkage disequilibrium, but an unknown experimental factor could not be ruled out. The presence/absence analyses assumed that sequencing depth was roughly uniform across donors, and that assumption may not be true.

The library was built by means of the immunoSEQ multiplex PCR assay. For the multiplex PCR, a mixture combining 60 forward primers for TCR Vbeta segments and 13 reverse primers for TCR Jbeta segments was used. Amplification of the CDR3 region of rearranged TCR beta genes was performed with a multiplex PCR assay on genomic DNA. The Illumina HiSeq System was used to sequence the amplified TCR beta libraries as 87-base-pair reads. Per the original workflow: A later analysis counted tens of millions of unique TCR beta chains across the 550 to 800 repertoires, and some 11 million of these chains were shared by at least two donors. Raw reads were error-corrected and collapsed into unique sequences by a nearest-neighbor algorithm in which closely related sequences were merged to remove PCR and sequencing errors. Alignment of CDR3 sequences to IMGT reference sequences was used to assign V, D and J gene segments. Each retained sequence needed at least a six-nucleotide match to both a V gene segment and a J gene segment. Rearrangements were classified as productive when the CDR3 lacked stop codons and remained in frame with V and J, and all other rearrangements were classified as non-productive. CDR3 was defined according to IMGT convention as the region running from the second conserved V-encoded cysteine to the conserved J-encoded phenylalanine. The earlier analysis of roughly 590 of the donors excluded sequences that lacked an unambiguous match to a single V gene segment. In an earlier analysis of several hundred of the donors, V segments were called functional above 56.7% productive rearrangements and were called segregating when the between-donor standard deviation exceeded 5%. A statistical classification framework was developed to diagnose cytomegalovirus status using the catalog of TCR beta chain sequences. V and J gene assignment, in a later analysis, came from comparing TCR nucleotide sequences with IMGT/GENE-DB human TR gene sequences. Using the TCRdist pipeline, a later analysis assigned CDR3 sequences along with most-parsimonious VDJ recombination scenarios. In a later analysis, each TCR beta chain was defined by its CDR3 amino acid sequence together with its V-gene family, and reads lacking a unique V-gene family were excluded. A later analysis removed several hundred highly shared, low-generation-probability nucleotide sequences to deal with suspected cross-contamination and a sequencing artifact. In a later analysis, a clonal expansion index was calculated for each public chain from normalized within-repertoire ranks of inferred template counts. In a later analysis, generation probabilities were computed using a VDJ recombination model fitted to out-of-frame rearrangements, and the results were checked against IGoR. A later analysis scored TCR-TCR, TCR-HLA and TCR-CMV co-occurrence with hypergeometric tests, applying a repertoire-size bias correction to TCR pairs. In a later analysis, false discovery rates were estimated by permuting HLA or CMV assignments 20 times. A later analysis grouped co-occurring TCRs with DBSCAN, adding TCRdist sequence similarity when clustering within HLA-allele-positive subsets. Repertoires with fewer than 30,000 or more than 120,000 public chains, plus five repertoires with anomalous nucleotide sharing, were excluded from co-occurrence clustering. The table was pulled from immuneACCESS by TCRdb, which kept in-frame rearrangements only. Such tables lose some clones; where checked, under half of the loss comes from unresolved V genes, and the rest has no known cause. V, J and clone size are those of that table, while D and trimming were read from the DNA. A total of roughly 100,000 clones appear in this sample, around 86% of them only once. The ten largest clones capture 6% to 8% of the sample.

Of note for this clone: No antigen is known for it. No much larger clone is present one base from it, and per-base qualities are unavailable.

At the junction V is shortened by 5 bases and J by 4 bases, with 9 bases in between. Per the germline V gene, SGHVS is the CDR1 and FNYEAQ is the CDR2. Including cysteine and phenylalanine, the CDR3 has 12 amino acids. Just the 36-base CDR3 DNA is kept, in frame starting at base 1. In total, fewer than 750 healthy bone marrow donors made up the cohort. All cohort members were sampled while nominally healthy, although unrecorded immune exposures were likely present. The donor tested CMV seropositive and was one of the 289 seropositive cohort members. Each donor provided a peripheral blood sample, and peripheral blood mononuclear cells were used for TCR beta sequencing. The Qiagen DNeasy Blood Extraction Kit was used to extract genomic DNA from the blood cell samples.

Sequences were obtained from PBMCs. The TCR was taken from a man aged 30-40 years in good health and CMV-seropositive. This sequence uses TRBV7-6 and TRBJ2-7; the D gene identity is not certain. The CDR3 is CASSRTQYEQYF. At the DNA level, the sequence is TGTGCCAGCAGCCGCACTCAATACGAGCAGTACTTC.